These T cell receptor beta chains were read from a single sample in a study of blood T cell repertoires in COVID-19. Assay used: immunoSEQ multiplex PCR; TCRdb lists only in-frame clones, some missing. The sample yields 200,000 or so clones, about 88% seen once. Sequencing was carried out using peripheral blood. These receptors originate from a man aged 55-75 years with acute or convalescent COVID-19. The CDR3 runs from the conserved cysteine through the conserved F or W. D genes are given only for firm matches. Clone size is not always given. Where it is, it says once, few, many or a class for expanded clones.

CDR3: CASSPPGQGVEQYF
DNA: TGTGCCAGCAGCCCTCCGGGACAGGGTGTCGAGCAGTACTTC
J: TRBJ2-7
D: TRBD1
V: TRBV5-4
size: NA

CDR3: CASSLSGAQYF
DNA: TGTGCCAGCAGCCTAAGCGGAGCCCAGTACTTC
J: TRBJ2-5
D: NA
V: TRBV11-2
size: once

CDR3: CASSLGTSGYYEQFF
DNA: TGTGCCAGCAGCCTCGGGACTAGCGGGTACTATGAGCAGTTCTTC
J: TRBJ2-1
D: TRBD2
V: TRBV3-1/TRBV3-2
size: NA

CDR3: CASSLILDRSEAFF
DNA: TGCGCCAGCAGCCTTATCCTAGACAGGTCTGAAGCTTTCTTT
J: TRBJ1-1
D: NA
V: TRBV4-3
size: NA

CDR3: CASSLVHESFF
DNA: TGTGCCAGCAGCTTAGTTCACGAGTCGTTCTTT
J: TRBJ1-1
D: NA
V: TRBV7-9
size: once

CDR3: CASSPTRKTSGGPTQYF
DNA: TGTGCCAGCAGCCCAACAAGGAAGACTAGCGGGGGGCCTACCCAGTACTTC
J: TRBJ2-5
D: TRBD2
V: TRBV3-1/TRBV3-2
size: few

CDR3: CASSYSGGYGYTF
DNA: TGTGCCAGCAGTTACTCAGGAGGGTATGGCTACACCTTC
J: TRBJ1-2
D: NA
V: TRBV6-5
size: NA

CDR3: CATGQEYEQYF
DNA: TGTGCTACGGGACAGGAATACGAGCAGTACTTC
J: TRBJ2-7
D: TRBD1
V: TRBV7-9
size: NA

CDR3: CASSVMGNSGNTIYF
DNA: TGTGCCAGCAGCGTAATGGGCAACTCTGGAAACACCATATATTTT
J: TRBJ1-3
D: NA
V: TRBV9
size: NA

CDR3: CAGDRVKTGELFF
DNA: TGTGCCGGGGACAGGGTCAAGACCGGGGAGCTGTTTTTT
J: TRBJ2-2
D: TRBD1
V: TRBV6-5
size: NA

CDR3: CASSPGTGAREQYF
DNA: TGTGCCAGCAGCCCCGGGACAGGAGCTCGGGAGCAGTACTTC
J: TRBJ2-7
D: TRBD1
V: TRBV7-7
size: once

CDR3: CASSTGQGYEQYF
DNA: TGTGCCAGCAGCACGGGACAGGGTTACGAGCAGTACTTC
J: TRBJ2-7
D: TRBD1
V: TRBV13
size: few

CDR3: CASSLDRRDGGTQYF
DNA: TGTGCCAGCAGCTTGGACAGGCGAGATGGTGGTACGCAGTATTTT
J: TRBJ2-3
D: NA
V: TRBV5-6
size: NA

CDR3: CASSLGGGQGADTQYF
DNA: TGTGCCAGCAGCTTGGGGGGGGGACAGGGTGCAGATACGCAGTATTTT
J: TRBJ2-3
D: TRBD1
V: TRBV5-4
size: NA

CDR3: CASSRPEGAVETQYF
DNA: TGTGCCAGCAGCCGCCCCGAGGGGGCAGTGGAGACCCAGTACTTC
J: TRBJ2-5
D: TRBD1
V: TRBV3-1/TRBV3-2
size: NA

CDR3: CASTQRGLGPEGTQYF
DNA: TGTGCCAGCACCCAAAGGGGCCTCGGGCCAGAAGGGACCCAGTACTTC
J: TRBJ2-5
D: NA
V: TRBV5-8
size: NA

CDR3: CASSLEPQPGNSPLHF
DNA: TGCGCCAGCAGCTTGGAGCCCCAACCAGGGAATTCACCCCTCCACTTT
J: TRBJ1-6
D: NA
V: TRBV5-1
size: NA

CDR3: CASSQDAGEQYF
DNA: TGCGCCAGCAGCCAAGACGCGGGGGAGCAGTACTTC
J: TRBJ2-7
D: NA
V: TRBV4-3
size: NA

CDR3: CASRDRQGQETQYF
DNA: TGTGCCAGCAGAGACCGACAGGGGCAAGAGACCCAGTACTTC
J: TRBJ2-5
D: TRBD1
V: TRBV28
size: NA

CDR3: CASSVGTGNTGELFF
DNA: TGTGCCAGCAGCGTCGGGACAGGGAACACCGGGGAGCTGTTTTTT
J: TRBJ2-2
D: TRBD1
V: TRBV7-9
size: once